Shown below are 27 T cell receptor beta chains from a single sample sequenced in a study of CD8 T cells in ankylosing spondylitis. TCRdb re-derived calls from the 5' RACE reads in MiXCR, one entry per CDR3 protein. This sample has about 160,000 distinct CDR3 sequences, with about 16% found just once. Sequencing input: blood, either unsorted or a sorted T cell fraction (not recorded which). Receptors were obtained from a male donor with ankylosing spondylitis or in good health (not recorded which).

This clonotype was recorded at least ten times. The chain employs TRBV29-1 and TRBJ2-3; 8 bases are a match to TRBD1. The germline CDR1 and CDR2 sequences are SQVTM and ANQGSEA. The CDR3 contains 14 residues. J lost 1 base, V lost 7 bases, and 7 bases had no gene match. CDR3 DNA sequence: TGCAGCGGGGGCAGGGGGCTCGGCACAGATACGCAGTATTTT. This gives the protein CSGGRGLGTDTQYF.

In this sample, this clonotype turned up a few times. V usage is TRBV20-1 and J usage is TRBJ2-1, with 10 positions matching TRBD2. The germline V gene encodes CDR1 DFQATT and CDR2 SNEGSKA (reference sequence). This CDR3 contains 14 residues. The V gene end was trimmed by 6 bases and the J gene end by 7 bases; junction bases not matched to a gene: 9. CDR3 sequence: CSATGTSVWNEQFF. As DNA, the CDR3 is TGCAGTGCAACCGGGACTAGCGTTTGGAATGAGCAGTTCTTC.

This clonotype was seen repeatedly, ten times or more. This chain links TRBV20-1 with TRBJ1-2; 9 nucleotides match TRBD1. Unmatched junction bases numbered 5, after V lost 3 bases and J lost 0 bases. CDR1 and CDR2 (germline): DFQATT, SNEGSKA (reference sequence). CDR3 length equals 15 residues. CDR3 sequence (DNA): TGCAGTGCTAGTGGGACAGGGAGTACTAACTATGGCTACACCTTC. This gives the protein CSASGTGSTNYGYTF.

This clonotype was seen only a few times. The chain links TRBV27 to TRBJ2-7; 9 nucleotides match TRBD2. The CDR3 extends over 17 amino acids. CDR1 and CDR2 from the germline V gene are MNHEY and SMNVEV (reference sequence). Trimming at V came to 6 bases and at J to 0 bases, leaving 12 bases not matched to a gene. The CDR3 here is CASRLTSGGTSSYEQYF. CDR3 nucleotides: TGTGCCAGCAGGCTCACAAGCGGGGGGACTAGCTCCTACGAGCAGTACTTC.

This clonotype appeared many times. CDR3 nucleotides: TGTGCCAGCAGTTTATCCACAATAACGAACACTGAAGCTTTCTTT. Translation: CASSLSTITNTEAFF. The chain is built from TRBV27 and TRBJ1-1; D gene uncertain. This CDR3 has 15 amino acids. The germline V gene encodes CDR1 MNHEY and CDR2 SMNVEV (reference sequence). The ends were cut back, 0 bases at V and 1 base at J, with 9 bases in the middle.

The chain combines TRBV5-1 with TRBJ2-2; no firm D call. There are 15 residues in the CDR3. V lost 4 bases and J 4 bases, leaving 14 bases between the germline ends. Germline values: CDR1 SGHRS, CDR2 YFSETQ. CDR3 loop: CASSLLDGSTGELFF. The CDR3 nucleotides are TGCGCCAGCAGCCTCTTGGACGGTAGCACCGGGGAGCTGTTTTTT.

V gene TRBV10-3 combines with J gene TRBJ1-6; no definite D call. V was trimmed by 5 bases and J by 10 bases, leaving 15 bases between them. Germline CDR1 and CDR2: ENHRY and SYGVKD. The CDR3 loop spans 14 amino acids. As DNA, the CDR3 is TGTGCCATCAGTCAGACCGGGATGGGGTCACCCCTCCACTTT. Residues: CAISQTGMGSPLHF.

The chain is built from TRBV11-2 and TRBJ2-7, with D perhaps TRBD1 or TRBD2 (5 bases each). This CDR3 is built from 15 residues. Trimming took off 1 base at V and 0 bases at J, with 10 bases between the two ends. Germline V gives CDR1 SGHAT, CDR2 FQNNGV. CDR3 sequence reads: CASSLGPGTSYEQYF. CDR3 bases: TGTGCCAGCAGCTTAGGACCAGGGACCTCCTACGAGCAGTACTTC.

The V call is TRBV30, the J call TRBJ2-2; unclear D gene. CDR1 is GTSNPN and CDR2 is SVGIG in the germline V gene (reference sequence). This CDR3 is built from 14 residues. V lost 4 bases to trimming and J lost 3 bases, with 12 bases between them. The chain's CDR3 is CAWNLGQHTGELFF. CDR3 bases: TGTGCCTGGAATCTAGGGCAGCACACCGGGGAGCTGTTTTTT.

The table lists this clonotype with many counts. V is TRBV5-1 and J is TRBJ2-7; D is unresolved. Germline V gene data show CDR1 as SGHRS and CDR2 as YFSETQ. V lost 2 bases and J lost 2, with 8 bases in between. This CDR3 spans 13 amino acids. CDR3 nucleotides: TGCGCCAGCAGCTTAGCTAGTACCTACGAGCAGTACTTC. Its protein product is CASSLASTYEQYF.

There are a few counts of this clonotype. The V gene is TRBV20-1, the J gene TRBJ2-5; D remains ambiguous. Germline CDR1 DFQATT, CDR2 SNEGSKA (reference sequence). This CDR3 has 13 residues. V dropped 6 bases and J dropped 4 bases, with 15 bases sitting between them. The CDR3 DNA sequence: TGCAGTGCCGAAGGGCCCCAACCAGAGACCCAGTACTTC. Residues: CSAEGPQPETQYF.

This clonotype has ten or more counts. V and J are TRBV5-1 and TRBJ1-4, with a tentative D call TRBD1 (6 bases). Germline V gene sequence: CDR1 SGHRS, CDR2 YFSETQ. There are 17 residues in the CDR3. Trimming stripped 2 bases from V and 8 bases from J, with 22 bases between. CDR3 sequence: CASSFGGGGLEGEKLFF. In DNA, the CDR3 is TGCGCCAGCAGCTTCGGGGGCGGAGGACTCGAAGGCGAAAAACTGTTTTTT.

The DNA for the CDR3 is TGTGCCAGCAGCCAACGGGACAGCACCTATGGCTACACCTTC. It is translated as CASSQRDSTYGYTF. The chain recombines TRBV3-1 with TRBJ1-2; TRBD1 matches at 7 bases. Per the germline V gene, CDR1 is LGHDT and CDR2 is YNNKEL (reference sequence). V dropped 2 bases and J dropped 4; count of bases not matched to a gene: 4. The CDR3 runs 14 residues.

This clonotype was counted at least ten times. The chain couples TRBV12-3 or TRBV12-4 to TRBJ2-3; D is undetermined. Trimming removed 4 bases from V and 6 bases from J, with 20 bases in between. This CDR3 is 16 amino acids long. CDR3 loop: CASSYGSTQPVDTQYF. CDR3 DNA: TGTGCCAGCAGTTACGGCTCCACCCAACCGGTGGATACGCAGTATTTT.

This clonotype was counted only a few times. CDR3 nucleotides: TGTGCCAGCACCAACGGACTAGCGGGGAGCACAGATACGCAGTATTTT. Encoded protein: CASTNGLAGSTDTQYF. This chain connects TRBV28 to TRBJ2-3, with TRBD2 matching over 12 bases. The CDR3 totals 16 residues. J was trimmed by 0 bases and V by 7 bases; bases with no gene match: 5. Germline-derived CDR1 and CDR2 are MDHEN and SYDVKM.

The chain recombines TRBV5-1 with TRBJ2-2; D is undetermined. The germline CDR1 and CDR2 sequences are SGHRS and YFSETQ. The CDR3 spans 15 residues. Deletions cut 5 bases from V and 2 bases from J, with 13 bases between. CDR3 in amino acids: CASSKGDINTGELFF. The CDR3 DNA reads TGCGCCAGCAGTAAGGGCGACATCAACACCGGGGAGCTGTTTTTT. The whole variable domain, filled in from reference TRBV5-1 and TRBJ2-2, reads KAGVTQTPRYLIKTRGQQVTLSCSPISGHRSVSWYQQTPGQGLQFLFEYFSETQRNKGNFPGRFSGRQFSNSRSEMNVSTLELGDSALYLCASSKGDINTGELFFGEGSRLTVL.

The CDR3 sequence: CASSQDRTGTETQYF. Written as DNA, the CDR3 is TGCGCCAGCAGCCAAGATCGTACAGGGACGGAGACCCAGTACTTC. V usage is TRBV4-1 and J usage is TRBJ2-5, with a possible D match to TRBD1 (6 bases). Germline lookup yields CDR1 MGHRA and CDR2 YSYEKL. The CDR3 totals 15 residues. The ends were cut back, 0 bases at V and 5 bases at J, with 13 bases in the middle.

In its sample, this clonotype was seen many times. The chain recombines TRBV12-3 or TRBV12-4 with TRBJ1-2, with TRBD1 identical over 12 bases. J was trimmed by 5 bases and V by 2 bases; bases with no gene match: 6. This CDR3 is built from 16 residues. The CDR3 region is CASSLRGDRGHYGYTF. The CDR3 DNA reads TGTGCCAGCAGTTTAAGGGGGGACAGGGGGCATTATGGCTACACCTTC.

This clonotype has at least ten counts. The V call is TRBV5-1, the J call TRBJ1-3, with D hard to call. Germline CDR1 is SGHRS and CDR2 is YFSETQ. The V gene lost 2 bases and the J gene lost 2 bases, with 5 bases spanning the gap. The CDR3 covers 13 residues. CDR3 bases: TGCGCCAGCAGCTTCGGGGCTGGAAACACCATATATTTT. Amino acid sequence: CASSFGAGNTIYF.

This rearrangement joins TRBV13 to TRBJ1-3, with a tentative D call TRBD1 (6 bases). Between the trimmed V and J ends, which lost 4 bases and 8 bases, there was a span of 18 bases. There are 15 residues in the CDR3. Germline lookup yields CDR1 PRHDT and CDR2 FYEKMQ (reference sequence). CDR3 DNA: TGTGCCAGCAGCTCCTCTGGGGGGGGGCCGGACACCATATATTTT. Residues: CASSSSGGGPDTIYF.

The sample holds many counts of this clonotype. This chain connects TRBV20-1 to TRBJ1-1; TRBD1 might be the D (5 bases). The CDR3 contains 13 residues. Germline CDR1 is DFQATT and CDR2 is SNEGSKA (reference sequence). V was cut by 0 bases and J by 3 bases, with 8 bases left in between. The CDR3 DNA follows: TGCAGTGCTAGAGAGGGGGTGGACACTGAAGCTTTCTTT. Its translation is CSAREGVDTEAFF.

The chain is built from TRBV14 and TRBJ2-1, with D perhaps matching TRBD2 (5 bases). Trimming took 1 base from V and 6 from J, leaving 7 bases between them. The CDR3 consists of 13 residues. Germline V gene data show CDR1 as SGHDN and CDR2 as FVKESK. CDR3 protein: CASSQVRGNEQFF. Written as DNA, the CDR3 is TGTGCCAGCAGCCAAGTCCGGGGCAATGAGCAGTTCTTC.

This clonotype was found many times. The chain is built from TRBV28 and TRBJ2-6; D is uncertain. With 5 bases removed from V and 1 base from J, the gap between germline ends came to 9 bases. Germline-derived CDR1 and CDR2 are MDHEN and SYDVKM. CDR3 length equals 15 residues. CDR3 in DNA: TGTGCCAGCAGTACCCCTTCGTCTGGGGCCAACGTCCTGACTTTC. This sequence encodes CASSTPSSGANVLTF. Full variable domain (outside the CDR3, taken from reference TRBV28 and TRBJ2-6): DVKVTQSSRYLVKRTGEKVFLECVQDMDHENMFWYRQDPGLGLRLIYFSYDVKMKEKGDIPEGYSVSREKKERFSLILESASTNQTSMYLCASSTPSSGANVLTFGAGSRLTVL.

This clonotype came up a few times. The chain is built from TRBV28 and TRBJ1-2; D is perhaps TRBD1 (6 bases). V dropped 7 bases and J dropped 5 bases, with 14 bases sitting between them. Germline CDR1 and CDR2: MDHEN and SYDVKM. The CDR3 has 13 amino acids. The CDR3 DNA follows: TGTGCCAGCACCGTCGGGGGCGATTATGGCTACACCTTC. This translates into CASTVGGDYGYTF.

For this clonotype: Just one base apart from a much larger clone, this may be a read error. The rearrangement links TRBV10-1 to TRBJ2-2; a weak D match, TRBD1 (6 bases). Germline V gene lookup returns CDR1 WNHNN and CDR2 SYGVQD (reference sequence). V was trimmed by 3 bases and J by 5 bases, leaving 16 bases between them. The CDR3 covers 16 residues. CDR3 bases: TGCGCCAGCAGTGACCCGGTACAGGGTCCGACCGGGGAGCTGTTTTTT. The encoded protein is CASSDPVQGPTGELFF.

This sequence joins TRBV2 and TRBJ1-1, with 7 bases fitting TRBD1. This CDR3 spans 12 amino acids. V lost 3 bases to trimming and J lost 9 bases; unmatched junction nucleotides: 4. Germline assignment: CDR1 SNHLY and CDR2 FYNNEI. CDR3 sequence reads: CASSDMGQKAFF. The DNA for the CDR3 is TGTGCCAGCAGTGATATGGGACAGAAAGCTTTCTTT.

J is TRBJ1-1 and V is TRBV7-9; 9 bases line up with TRBD1. V dropped 6 bases and J dropped 2; count of bases not matched to a gene: 7. Germline V gene sequence: CDR1 SEHNR, CDR2 FQNEAQ (reference sequence). The CDR3 has 15 amino acids. This CDR3 is CASRARDRVNTEAFF. DNA for the CDR3: TGTGCCAGCAGGGCTAGGGACAGGGTAAACACTGAAGCTTTCTTT.